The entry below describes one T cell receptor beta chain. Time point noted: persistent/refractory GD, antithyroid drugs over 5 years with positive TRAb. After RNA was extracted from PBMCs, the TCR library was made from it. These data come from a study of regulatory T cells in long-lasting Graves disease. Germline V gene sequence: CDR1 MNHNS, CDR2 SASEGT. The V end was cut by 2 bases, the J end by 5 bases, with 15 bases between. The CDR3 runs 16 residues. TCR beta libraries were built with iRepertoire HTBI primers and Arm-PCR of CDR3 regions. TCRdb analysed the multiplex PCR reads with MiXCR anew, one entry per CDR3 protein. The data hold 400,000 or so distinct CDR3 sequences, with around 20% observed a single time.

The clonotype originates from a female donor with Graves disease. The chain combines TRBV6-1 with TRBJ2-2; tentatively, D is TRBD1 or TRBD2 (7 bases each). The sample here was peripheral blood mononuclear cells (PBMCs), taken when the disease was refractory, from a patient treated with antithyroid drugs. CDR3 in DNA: TGTGCCAGCAGTGAAAGGGGAGGGGGCCGGACCGGGGAGCTGTTTTTT. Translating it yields CASSERGGGRTGELFF.